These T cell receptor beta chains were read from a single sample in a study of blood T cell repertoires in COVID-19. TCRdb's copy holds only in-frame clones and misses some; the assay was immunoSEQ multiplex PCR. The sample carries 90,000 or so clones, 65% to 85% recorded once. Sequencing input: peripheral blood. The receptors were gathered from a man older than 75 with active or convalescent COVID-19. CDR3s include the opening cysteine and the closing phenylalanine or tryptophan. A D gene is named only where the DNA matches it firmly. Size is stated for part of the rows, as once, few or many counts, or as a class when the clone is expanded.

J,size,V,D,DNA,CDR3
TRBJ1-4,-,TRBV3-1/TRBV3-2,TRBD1,TGTGCCAGCAGCCAAGACTGGGAGGTGGACAGGGGGCACACTAATGAAAAACTGTTTTTT,CASSQDWEVDRGHTNEKLFF
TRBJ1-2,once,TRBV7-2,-,TGTGCCAGCAGTCAGGGTTTGGGCTATGGCTACACCTTC,CASSQGLGYGYTF
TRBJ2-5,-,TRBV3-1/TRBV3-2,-,TGTGCCAGCAGCCAAGATACAGTGCAAGAGACCCAGTACTTC,CASSQDTVQETQYF
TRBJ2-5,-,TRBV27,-,TGTGCCAGCCGTCAGGTGAGGGATGCGGAGACCCAGTACTTC,CASRQVRDAETQYF
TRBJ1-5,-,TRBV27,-,TGTGCCAGCAGCAGTACCGGGACAAAATCCCGTAGCAATCAGCCCCAGCATTTT,CASSSTGTKSRSNQPQHF
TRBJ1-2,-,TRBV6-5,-,TGTGCCAGCGGACAAGGATGGAGCGGCTACACCTTC,CASGQGWSGYTF
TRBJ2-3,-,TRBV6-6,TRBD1,TGTGCCAGCAGCTGGACAGGGGAAGGCACAGATACGCAGTATTTT,CASSWTGEGTDTQYF
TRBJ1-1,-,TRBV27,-,TGTGCCACCTGGCGAGGTGAAGCTTTCTTT,CATWRGEAFF
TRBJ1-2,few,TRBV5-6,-,TGTGCCAGCAGCTTGGTATCCCGGCCGGGCTATGGCTACACCTTC,CASSLVSRPGYGYTF
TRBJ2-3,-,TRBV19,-,TGTGCCAGTAGTATTCCCCAGGCCCAGCATACGCAGTATTTT,CASSIPQAQHTQYF
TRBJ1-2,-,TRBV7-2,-,TGTGCCAGCAGCCCGCCCGGGGGGCACTCAGGCTACACCTTC,CASSPPGGHSGYTF
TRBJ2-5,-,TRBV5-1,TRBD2,TGCGCCAGCAGCTTGACTAGCGGGGGACAAGGGGAGACCCAGTACTTC,CASSLTSGGQGETQYF
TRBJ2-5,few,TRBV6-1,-,TGTGCCAGCAGTGAAAGCTATAAAGAGACCCAGTACTTC,CASSESYKETQYF
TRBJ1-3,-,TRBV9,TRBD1,TGTGCCAGCAGCGTAAGGGCCCGACAGGGGCCAGGTGGAAACACCATATATTTT,CASSVRARQGPGGNTIYF
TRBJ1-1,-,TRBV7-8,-,TGTGCCAGCAGCTTTCGGTATCCGAACACTGAAGCTTTCTTT,CASSFRYPNTEAFF
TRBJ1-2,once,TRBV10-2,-,TGCGCCAGCAGTGAAGAAGGGGTTGGCTACACCTTC,CASSEEGVGYTF
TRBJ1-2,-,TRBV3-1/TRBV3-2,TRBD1,TGTGCCAGCAGCAACTCAGGACAGGGGCTAAACTATGGCTACACCTTC,CASSNSGQGLNYGYTF
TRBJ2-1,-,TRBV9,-,TGTGCCAGCAGCGCACGAATCTCCGGGACTCCCGACAATGAGCAGTTCTTC,CASSARISGTPDNEQFF
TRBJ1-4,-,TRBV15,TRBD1,TGTGCCACCAGCAGGGACAGGTCTCGTGAAAAACTGTTTTTT,CATSRDRSREKLFF
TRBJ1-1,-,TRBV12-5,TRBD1,TGTGCTAGTGGCCCACACCAACTCGGGACAGGGGGAAACACTGAAGCTTTCTTT,CASGPHQLGTGGNTEAFF
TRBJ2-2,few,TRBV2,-,TGTGCCAGCAGTGAACTGTGGCCTAACACCGGGGAGCTGTTTTTT,CASSELWPNTGELFF
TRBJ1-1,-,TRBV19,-,TGTGCCAGTATTCCCGCGGGGATTAACACTGAAGCTTTCTTT,CASIPAGINTEAFF
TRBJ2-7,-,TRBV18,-,TGTGCCAGCTCACCGCGGGACTTCTCCTACGAGCAGTACTTC,CASSPRDFSYEQYF
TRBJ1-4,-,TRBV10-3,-,TGTGCCATCAGTGTTGGGGAGCCCGCAACTAATGAAAAACTGTTTTTT,CAISVGEPATNEKLFF
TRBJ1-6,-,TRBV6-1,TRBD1,TGTGCCAGCAGTGTCTCGGGACAGGGAAACAATTCACCCCTCCACTTT,CASSVSGQGNNSPLHF
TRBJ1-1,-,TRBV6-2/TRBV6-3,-,TGTGCCAGCAGTTTGGAGGGCGCGAACACTGAAGCTTTCTTT,CASSLEGANTEAFF
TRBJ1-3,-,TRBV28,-,TGTGCCAGCAGTTGGGCCCCGGTGGCATTAGGGGACACCATATATTTT,CASSWAPVALGDTIYF
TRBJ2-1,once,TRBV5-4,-,TGTGCCAGCAGCCCAAAGTTGCCCCCCAGCTCCTACAATGAGCAGTTCTTC,CASSPKLPPSSYNEQFF